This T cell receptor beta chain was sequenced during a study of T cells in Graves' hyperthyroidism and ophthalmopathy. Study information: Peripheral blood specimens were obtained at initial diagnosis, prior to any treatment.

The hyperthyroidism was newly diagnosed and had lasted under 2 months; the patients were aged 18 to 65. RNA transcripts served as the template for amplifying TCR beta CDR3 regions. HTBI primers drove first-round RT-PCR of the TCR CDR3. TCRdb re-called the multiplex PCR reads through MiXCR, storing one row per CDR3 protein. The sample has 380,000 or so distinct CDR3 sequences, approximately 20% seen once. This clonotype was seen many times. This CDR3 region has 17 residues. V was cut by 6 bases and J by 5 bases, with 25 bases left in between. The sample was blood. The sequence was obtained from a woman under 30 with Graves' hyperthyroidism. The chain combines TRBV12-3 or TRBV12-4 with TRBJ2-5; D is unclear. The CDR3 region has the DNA TGTGCCAGCAGCCCCCTGACCGGGCCTCAATTGGGGGAGACCCAGTACTTC. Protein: CASSPLTGPQLGETQYF.